Below are 26 T cell receptor beta chains sequenced from a single sample in a study of blood T cell repertoires in COVID-19. This table comes from immunoSEQ multiplex PCR, and its TCRdb copy is limited to in-frame clones, with some not included. The repertoire has roughly 150,000 clones, over 75% of them found once; the top ten carry more than 14%. The sample consisted of peripheral blood. All receptors come from a woman aged 40 to 50 with acute or convalescent COVID-19.

The chain has TRBV18 and TRBJ1-1; perhaps TRBD1 as D (6 bases). Between the trimmed V and J ends, which lost 1 base and 0 bases, there was a span of 12 bases. Per the germline V gene, CDR1 is KGHSH and CDR2 is LQKENI. CDR3 length: 16 residues. In DNA, the CDR3 is TGTGCCAGCTCACCACGGCCAGGGGCTCTGAACACTGAAGCTTTCTTT. As protein: CASSPRPGALNTEAFF.

The chain couples TRBV5-1 to TRBJ1-4; D is uncertain. The V and J ends lost 5 bases and 4 bases respectively, with 12 bases between them. This CDR3 has 14 residues. In germline, CDR1 is SGHRS, CDR2 YFSETQ. The CDR3 DNA reads TGCGCCAGCAGTGCCGGGAGTATTAATGAAAAACTGTTTTTT. It is translated as CASSAGSINEKLFF.

In this sample, this clone turned up a few times. CDR3 residues: CASSLELGPSGELFF. The DNA for the CDR3 is TGTGCCAGCAGCTTAGAACTAGGGCCGTCCGGGGAGCTGTTTTTT. J is TRBJ2-2 and V is TRBV11-1; D is possibly TRBD2 (5 bases). V was cut by 1 base and J by 6 bases, with 12 bases left in between. The length of the CDR3 is 15 residues. Germline-derived CDR1 and CDR2 are SGHAT and FQDESV (reference sequence).

This clone was detected once. Here the CDR3 reads CASSFDDRGGSQDTQYF. CDR3 DNA: TGCGCCAGCAGCTTCGATGACCGGGGGGGCTCACAAGATACGCAGTATTTT. The chain links TRBV5-1 to TRBJ2-3, with TRBD2 matching over 8 bases. CDR1 is SGHRS, CDR2 YFSETQ, per germline. CDR3 length equals 17 residues. With 2 bases clipped from V and 5 bases from J, the junction kept 13 bases outside the gene matches.

A single count supports this clone. This rearrangement joins TRBV11-2 to TRBJ2-7; TRBD2 is a possible D gene (5 bases). Germline CDR1 and CDR2: SGHAT and FQNNGV. The CDR3 runs to 15 residues. Trimming left V 2 bases short and J 2 bases short, with 13 bases between. CDR3 DNA: TGTGCCAGCAGCTTATCCGGGATGCGAACCTACGAGCAGTACTTC. This codes for CASSLSGMRTYEQYF.

This clone was detected only once. V usage is TRBV24-1 and J usage is TRBJ1-1, with D possibly TRBD1 on 6 matching bases. Trimming stripped 3 bases from V and 5 bases from J, with 18 bases between. The CDR3 is 16 amino acids. In germline, CDR1 is KGHDR, CDR2 SFDVKD. The CDR3 reads CATSDRGHLGRTEAFF. The CDR3 DNA follows: TGTGCCACCAGTGATCGGGGACATCTAGGGCGGACTGAAGCTTTCTTT.

This sequence joins TRBV7-9 and TRBJ1-2; 7 bases map to TRBD1. Germline CDR1 SEHNR, CDR2 FQNEAQ (reference sequence). The ends lost 4 bases at V and 1 base at J; junction bases unmatched: 15. CDR3 length equals 18 residues. CDR3 sequence: CASSSFGTANIYNYGYTF. The CDR3 DNA reads TGTGCCAGCAGCTCATTCGGGACAGCAAACATATATAACTATGGCTACACCTTC.

The chain has TRBV19 and TRBJ2-7, with 11 bases matching TRBD1. Trimming at V came to 10 bases and at J to 4 bases, leaving 6 bases not matched to a gene. The germline gives CDR1 LNHDA, CDR2 SQIVND (reference sequence). The CDR3 contains 13 residues. CDR3 in DNA: TGTGCCACCTCCGGGACAGGGGGATACGAGCAGTACTTC. Its protein product is CATSGTGGYEQYF. The full variable domain, rest sourced from reference TRBV19 and TRBJ2-7, is DGGITQSPKYLFRKEGQNVTLSCEQNLNHDAMYWYRQDPGQGLRLIYYSQIVNDFQKGDIAEGYSVSREKKESFPLTVTSAQKNPTAFYLCATSGTGGYEQYFGPGTRLTVT.

This chain joins TRBV3-1 (or the pseudogene TRBV3-2) and TRBJ2-5, with TRBD1 matching over 7 bases. Germline V gene sequence: CDR1 LGHDT, CDR2 YNNKEL (reference sequence). Trimming removed 1 base from V and 4 bases from J; junction bases left unmatched: 0. This CDR3 comprises 13 residues. The CDR3 DNA is TGTGCCAGCAGCCAAGGGACAGGAGAGACCCAGTACTTC. Protein: CASSQGTGETQYF.

The rearrangement joins TRBV24-1 to TRBJ2-2; the D is unclear. V was pared by 6 bases and J by 1 base, with 5 bases between. This CDR3 contains 13 residues. Germline loops: CDR1 KGHDR, CDR2 SFDVKD. The DNA for the CDR3 is TGTGCCACCAGTCCCCAGAACACCGGGGAGCTGTTTTTT. It codes for CATSPQNTGELFF.

The chain uses TRBV29-1 and TRBJ2-7; the D gene is possibly TRBD1 (5 bases). This CDR3 is 16 amino acids long. Germline V gene data show CDR1 as SQVTM and CDR2 as ANQGSEA. V gave up 5 bases and J gave up 2 bases, with 22 bases separating them. The CDR3, as DNA: TGCAGCGTTCTGGGCAGGGAAGGCCCCTATGCCTACGAGCAGTACTTC. Translation gives CSVLGREGPYAYEQYF.

The V call is TRBV6-5, the J call TRBJ2-7; weak D call: TRBD1 (6 bases). The CDR3 spans 13 residues. Trimming removed 4 bases from V and 0 bases from J, with 7 bases in between. In germline, CDR1 is MNHEY, CDR2 SVGAGI. CDR3 in amino acids: CASSFRGSYEQYF. The CDR3, as DNA: TGTGCCAGCAGTTTCAGGGGCTCCTACGAGCAGTACTTC.

The chain is built from TRBV19 and TRBJ2-1; D is ambiguous. The CDR3 consists of 15 residues. V was shortened by 1 base and J by 2 bases, with 9 bases between the two germline ends. Germline loops: CDR1 LNHDA, CDR2 SQIVND (reference sequence). For the CDR3, the DNA is TGTGCCAGTAGTATAGCAGCGAAGACCTACAATGAGCAGTTCTTC. Translated: CASSIAAKTYNEQFF.

V is TRBV2 and J is TRBJ2-7; TRBD1 agrees at 9 bases. The CDR3 extends over 15 amino acids. Germline lookup yields CDR1 SNHLY and CDR2 FYNNEI. The trim removed 5 bases at V and 3 bases at J, leaving 8 bases unmatched. CDR3 loop: CASSLYPGQGYEQYF. The CDR3 DNA is TGTGCCAGCAGTCTATATCCGGGACAGGGCTACGAGCAGTACTTC.

The V gene is TRBV6-1, the J gene TRBJ2-7; maybe TRBD2 (5 bases). Germline CDR1 and CDR2: MNHNS and SASEGT. Trimming shortened V by 1 base and J by 1 base, and 17 bases separated the two germline ends. CDR3 length: 17 residues. CDR3 nucleotides: TGTGCCAGCAGTGAAGAATCCGACGGCCGACTATCCTACGAGCAGTACTTC. Translating it yields CASSEESDGRLSYEQYF.

V and J are TRBV5-1 and TRBJ1-4; D unclear. CDR3 length: 13 residues. CDR1 SGHRS and CDR2 YFSETQ come from the germline V gene. Trimming shortened V by 3 bases and J by 6 bases, and 9 bases separated the two germline ends. CDR3 sequence reads: CASSYSQYEKLFF. The CDR3 bases are TGCGCCAGCAGCTACTCACAGTATGAAAAACTGTTTTTT.

Worth noting for this clone: An end of the junction does not agree with germline; a read error may underlie this. This sequence joins TRBV9 and TRBJ1-6, with D uncertain. The germline V gene has CDR1 SGDLS and CDR2 YYNGEE. CDR3 size: 14 residues. The CDR3 nucleotides are TGTGCCAGCAGCGTAGACTCCGATAATTCACCCCTCCACTTT. This translates into CASSVDSDNSPLHF. Together with reference TRBV9 and TRBJ1-6, the CDR3 gives the full variable domain: DSGVTQTPKHLITATGQRVTLRCSPRSGDLSVYWYQQSLDQGLQFLIQYYNGEERAKGNILERFSAQQFPDLHSELNLSSLELGDSALYFCASSVDSDNSPLHFGNGTRLTVT.

This chain joins TRBV30 and TRBJ1-1; 10 nucleotides line up with TRBD1. CDR3 length equals 14 residues. CDR1 is GTSNPN, CDR2 SVGIG, per germline (reference sequence). V was clipped by 4 bases and J by 3 bases; unmatched bases: 5. The CDR3 sequence is CAWKRDRGYTEAFF. The CDR3 DNA reads TGTGCCTGGAAAAGGGACAGGGGATACACTGAAGCTTTCTTT.

V usage is TRBV9 and J usage is TRBJ2-1; 7 positions match TRBD2. V gave up 0 bases and J gave up 6 bases; unmatched junction bases: 6. The CDR3 length is 15 residues. Germline loops: CDR1 SGDLS, CDR2 YYNGEE. The CDR3 spells CASSVGSGATNEQFF. In DNA form, the CDR3 reads TGTGCCAGCAGCGTAGGGAGCGGGGCCACCAATGAGCAGTTCTTC.

The chain carries TRBV19 and TRBJ2-7, with 9 nucleotides matching TRBD2. The CDR3 totals 15 residues. Per germline, CDR1 LNHDA and CDR2 SQIVND (reference sequence). V lost 6 bases, J lost 4 bases, and 10 bases stayed unmatched. The CDR3 reads CASSYMGGRGYEQYF. CDR3 nucleotides: TGTGCCAGTAGCTATATGGGCGGGAGGGGATACGAGCAGTACTTC.

The chain carries TRBV6-1 and TRBJ1-1; 10 bases map to TRBD1. After removal of 3 bases from V and 2 bases from J, the junction contained 0 bases not matched to a gene. Germline V gene sequence: CDR1 MNHNS, CDR2 SASEGT. The CDR3 loop spans 14 amino acids. CDR3 nucleotides: TGTGCCAGCAGTGAGACAGGGGGCAACACTGAAGCTTTCTTT. Protein sequence: CASSETGGNTEAFF.

The gene calls are TRBV9 and TRBJ2-3, with D maybe TRBD2 (6 bases). The V gene lost 0 bases and the J gene lost 0 bases, with 17 bases spanning the gap. CDR1 and CDR2 from the germline V gene are SGDLS and YYNGEE. The CDR3 runs to 18 residues. The CDR3 DNA sequence: TGTGCCAGCAGCGTAGGTAATGTGGCGGGGCTTAGCACAGATACGCAGTATTTT. Residues: CASSVGNVAGLSTDTQYF.

The genes are TRBV18 and TRBJ2-5; weak D call: TRBD1 (5 bases). Trimming shortened V by 6 bases and J by 2 bases, and 16 bases separated the two germline ends. Germline V gene data show CDR1 as KGHSH and CDR2 as LQKENI. The CDR3 is 15 residues long. The CDR3 nucleotides are TGTGCCAGCTCTCGTCAGGGCGGTGGGCAAGAGACCCAGTACTTC. Encoded protein: CASSRQGGGQETQYF.

The J gene is TRBJ2-1, the V gene TRBV27; 7 nucleotides align to TRBD1. Looked up from germline, CDR1 is MNHEY and CDR2 is SMNVEV (reference sequence). The CDR3 is made up of 18 amino acids. Trimming took 1 base from V and 5 from J; bases not matched to a gene: 14. The CDR3 loop reads CASSLFSVTTGKDNEQFF. The DNA of the CDR3 is TGTGCCAGCAGTTTATTCTCAGTAACGACAGGGAAGGACAATGAGCAGTTCTTC.

The chain is built from TRBV27 and TRBJ1-2; D ambiguous. Germline V gene sequence: CDR1 MNHEY, CDR2 SMNVEV (reference sequence). This CDR3 spans 13 amino acids. Between the trimmed V and J ends, which lost 3 bases and 4 bases, there was a span of 9 bases. The CDR3 region is CASSFGQFYGYTF. Written as DNA, the CDR3 is TGTGCCAGCAGTTTTGGCCAGTTCTATGGCTACACCTTC.

The rearrangement uses TRBV5-5 and TRBJ2-4; tentative D call: TRBD2 (5 bases). This CDR3 comprises 14 residues. V was shortened by 3 bases and J by 1 base, with 8 bases between the two germline ends. CDR1 and CDR2 from the germline V gene are SGHKS and YYEKEE (reference sequence). The CDR3 DNA follows: TGTGCCAGCAGCTCCTGGGAGGCCAAAAACATTCAGTACTTC. It specifies CASSSWEAKNIQYF.